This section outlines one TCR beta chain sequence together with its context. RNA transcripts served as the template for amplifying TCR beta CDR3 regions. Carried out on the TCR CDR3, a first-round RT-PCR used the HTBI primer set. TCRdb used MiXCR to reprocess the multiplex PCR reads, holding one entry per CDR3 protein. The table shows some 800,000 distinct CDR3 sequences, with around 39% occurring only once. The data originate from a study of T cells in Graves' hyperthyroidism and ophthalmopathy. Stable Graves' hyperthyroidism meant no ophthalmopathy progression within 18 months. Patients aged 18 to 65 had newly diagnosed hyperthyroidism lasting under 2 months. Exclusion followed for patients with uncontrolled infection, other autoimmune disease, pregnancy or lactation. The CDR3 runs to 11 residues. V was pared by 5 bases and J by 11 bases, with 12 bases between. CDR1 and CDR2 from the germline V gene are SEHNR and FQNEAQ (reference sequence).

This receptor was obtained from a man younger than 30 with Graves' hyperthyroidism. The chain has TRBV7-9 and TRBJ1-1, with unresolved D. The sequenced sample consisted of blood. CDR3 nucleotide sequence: TGTGCCAGCAGCACACTGGGGAGCGCTTTCTTT. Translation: CASSTLGSAFF.